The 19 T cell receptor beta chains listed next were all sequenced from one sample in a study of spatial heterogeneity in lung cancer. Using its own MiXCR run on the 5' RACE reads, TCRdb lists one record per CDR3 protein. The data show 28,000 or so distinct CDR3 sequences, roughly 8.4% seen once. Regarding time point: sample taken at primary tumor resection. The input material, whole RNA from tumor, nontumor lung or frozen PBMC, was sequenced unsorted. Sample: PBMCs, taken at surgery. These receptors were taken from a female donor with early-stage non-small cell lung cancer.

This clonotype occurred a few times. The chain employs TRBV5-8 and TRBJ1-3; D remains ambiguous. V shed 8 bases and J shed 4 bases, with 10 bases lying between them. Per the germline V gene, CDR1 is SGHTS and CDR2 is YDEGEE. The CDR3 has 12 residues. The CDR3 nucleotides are TGTGCCAGTGTGGGCTCAGGAAACACCATATATTTT. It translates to CASVGSGNTIYF.

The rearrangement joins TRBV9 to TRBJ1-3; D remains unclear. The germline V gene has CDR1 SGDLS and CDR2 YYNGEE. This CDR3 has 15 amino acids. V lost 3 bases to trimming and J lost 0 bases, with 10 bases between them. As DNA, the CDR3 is TGTGCCAGCAGCGAGGGAGAGAGCTCTGGAAACACCATATATTTT. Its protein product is CASSEGESSGNTIYF.

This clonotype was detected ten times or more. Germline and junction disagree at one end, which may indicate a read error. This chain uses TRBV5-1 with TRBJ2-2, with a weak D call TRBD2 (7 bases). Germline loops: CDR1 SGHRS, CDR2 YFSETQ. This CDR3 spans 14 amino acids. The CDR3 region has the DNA TGCGCCACCAGCGCGGGGGCGCGTTCCGGGGAGCTGTTTTTT. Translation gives CATSAGARSGELFF. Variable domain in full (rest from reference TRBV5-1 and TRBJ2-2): KAGVTQTPRYLIKTRGQQVTLSCSPISGHRSVSWYQQTPGQGLQFLFEYFSETQRNKGNFPGRFSGRQFSNSRSEMNVSTLELGDSALYLCATSAGARSGELFFGEGSRLTVL.

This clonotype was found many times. The CDR3 DNA follows: TGTGCCAGCAGAGGACAGGGCTTTAACTATGGCTACACCTTC. This translates into CASRGQGFNYGYTF. V gene TRBV6-6 combines with J gene TRBJ1-2; TRBD1 matches 8 bases. After removal of 6 bases from V and 1 base from J, the junction contained 4 bases not matched to a gene. The CDR3 spans 14 residues. Germline-derived CDR1 and CDR2 are MNHNY and SVGAGI (reference sequence).

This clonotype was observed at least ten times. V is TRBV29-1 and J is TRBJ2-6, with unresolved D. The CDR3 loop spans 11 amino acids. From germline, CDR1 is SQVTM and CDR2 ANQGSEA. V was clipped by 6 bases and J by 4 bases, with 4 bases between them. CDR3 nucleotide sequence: TGCAGCGTATCAGGGGCCAACGTCCTGACTTTC. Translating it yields CSVSGANVLTF.

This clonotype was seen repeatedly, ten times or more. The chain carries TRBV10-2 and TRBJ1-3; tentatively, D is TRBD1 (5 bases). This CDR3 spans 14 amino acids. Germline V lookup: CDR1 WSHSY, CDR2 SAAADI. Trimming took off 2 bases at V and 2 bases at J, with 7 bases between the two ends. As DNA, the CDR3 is TGCGCCAGCAGTGAGCAGGGACCTGGAAACACCATATATTTT. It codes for CASSEQGPGNTIYF.

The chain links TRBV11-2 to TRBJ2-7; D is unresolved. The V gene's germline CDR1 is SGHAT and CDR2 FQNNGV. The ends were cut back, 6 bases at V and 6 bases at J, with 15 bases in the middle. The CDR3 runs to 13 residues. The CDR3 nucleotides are TGTGCCAGCAGACATATTTCCCGGCGCGAGCAGTACTTC. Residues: CASRHISRREQYF.

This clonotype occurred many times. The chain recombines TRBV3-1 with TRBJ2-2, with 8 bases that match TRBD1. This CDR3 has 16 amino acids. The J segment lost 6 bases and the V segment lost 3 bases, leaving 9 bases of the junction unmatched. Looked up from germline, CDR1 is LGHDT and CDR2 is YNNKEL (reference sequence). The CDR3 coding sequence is TGTGCCAGCAGCCACACAGGGGGGTGGAGCGCCGGGGAGCTGTTTTTT. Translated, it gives CASSHTGGWSAGELFF.

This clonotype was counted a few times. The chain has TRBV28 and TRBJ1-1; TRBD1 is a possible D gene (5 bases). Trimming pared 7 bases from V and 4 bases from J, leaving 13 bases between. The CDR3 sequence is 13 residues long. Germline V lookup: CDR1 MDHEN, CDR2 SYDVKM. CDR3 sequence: CASKGGGTTEAFF. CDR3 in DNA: TGTGCCAGCAAAGGTGGGGGAACCACTGAAGCTTTCTTT.

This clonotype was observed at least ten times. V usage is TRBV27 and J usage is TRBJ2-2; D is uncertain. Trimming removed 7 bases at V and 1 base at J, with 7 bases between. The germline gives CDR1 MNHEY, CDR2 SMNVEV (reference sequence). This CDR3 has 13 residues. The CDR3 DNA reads TGTGCCAGCATGGACGGGAACACCGGGGAGCTGTTTTTT. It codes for CASMDGNTGELFF.

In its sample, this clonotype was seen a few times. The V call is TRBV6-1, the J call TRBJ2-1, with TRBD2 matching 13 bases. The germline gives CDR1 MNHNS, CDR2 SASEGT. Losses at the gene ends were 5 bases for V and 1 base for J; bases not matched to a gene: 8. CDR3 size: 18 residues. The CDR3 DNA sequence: TGTGCCAGCAGTCAACTAGCGGGAGGGCCGAGTTCCTACAATGAGCAGTTCTTC. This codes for CASSQLAGGPSSYNEQFF.

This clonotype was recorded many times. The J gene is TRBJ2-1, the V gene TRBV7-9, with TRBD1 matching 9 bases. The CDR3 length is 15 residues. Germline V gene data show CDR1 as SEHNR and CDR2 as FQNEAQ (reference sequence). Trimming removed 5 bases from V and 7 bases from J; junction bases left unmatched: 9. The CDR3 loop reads CASSNSRDRVNEQFF. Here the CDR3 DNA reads TGTGCCAGCAGCAACTCTCGGGACAGGGTTAATGAGCAGTTCTTC.

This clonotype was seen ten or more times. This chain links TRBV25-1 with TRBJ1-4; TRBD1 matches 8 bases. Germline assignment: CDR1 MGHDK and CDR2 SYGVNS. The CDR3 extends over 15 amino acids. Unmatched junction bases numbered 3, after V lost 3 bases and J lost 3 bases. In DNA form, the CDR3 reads TGTGCCAGCAGTGATGCAGGGGGCGCTAATGAAAAACTGTTTTTT. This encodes CASSDAGGANEKLFF.

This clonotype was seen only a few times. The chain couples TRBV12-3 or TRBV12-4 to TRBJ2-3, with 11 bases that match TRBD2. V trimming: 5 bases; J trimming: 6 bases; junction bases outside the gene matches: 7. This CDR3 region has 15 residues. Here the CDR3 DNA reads TGTGCCAGCAGTGCAACTAGCGGGGGATCGGATACGCAGTATTTT. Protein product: CASSATSGGSDTQYF.

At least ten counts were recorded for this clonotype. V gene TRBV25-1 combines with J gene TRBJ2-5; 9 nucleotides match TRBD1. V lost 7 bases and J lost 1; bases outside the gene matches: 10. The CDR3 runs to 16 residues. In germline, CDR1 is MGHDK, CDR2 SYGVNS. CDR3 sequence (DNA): TGTGCCAGCACCCCCTTGGGACAGGGTCCCCAAGAGACCCAGTACTTC. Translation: CASTPLGQGPQETQYF.

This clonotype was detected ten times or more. This CDR3 is CSDRDSYGYTF. The CDR3 nucleotides read TGCAGCGACCGGGACAGCTATGGCTACACCTTC. The chain couples TRBV29-1 to TRBJ1-2; TRBD1 matches at 7 bases. The CDR3 covers 11 residues. Looked up from germline, CDR1 is SQVTM and CDR2 is ANQGSEA. V lost 7 bases, J lost 4 bases, and 3 bases stayed unmatched. Complete variable domain (other parts from reference TRBV29-1 and TRBJ1-2): SAVISQKPSRDICQRGTSLTIQCQVDSQVTMMFWYRQQPGQSLTLIATANQGSEATYESGFVIDKFPISRPNLTFSTLTVSNMSPEDSSIYLCSDRDSYGYTFGSGTRLTVV.

The CDR3 spells CASRTWNTGELFF. The CDR3 nucleotides read TGTGCCAGCAGGACGTGGAACACCGGGGAGCTGTTTTTT. The rearrangement links TRBV6-6 to TRBJ2-2; no clear D gene. Per the germline V gene, CDR1 is MNHNY and CDR2 is SVGAGI (reference sequence). There are 13 residues in the CDR3. V was shortened by 6 bases and J by 1 base, with 6 bases between the two germline ends.

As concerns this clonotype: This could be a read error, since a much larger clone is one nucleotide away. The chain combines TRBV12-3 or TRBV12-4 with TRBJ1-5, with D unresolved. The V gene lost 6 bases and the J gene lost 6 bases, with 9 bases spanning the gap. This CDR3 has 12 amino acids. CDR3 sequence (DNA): TGTGCCAGCAGGGCGGAGGCTCAGCCCCAGCATTTT. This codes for CASRAEAQPQHF.

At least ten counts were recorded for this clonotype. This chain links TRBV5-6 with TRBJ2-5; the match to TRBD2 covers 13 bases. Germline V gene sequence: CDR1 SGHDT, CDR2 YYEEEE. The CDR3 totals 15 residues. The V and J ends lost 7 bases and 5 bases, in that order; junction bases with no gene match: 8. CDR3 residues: CASSPGLAGVETQYF. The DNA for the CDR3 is TGTGCCAGCTCCCCCGGACTAGCGGGAGTGGAGACCCAGTACTTC.